What follows is one T cell receptor (beta chain) and its context. Which antigen it targets is not known. Per-base quality was not reported, and no clone a single base away is much larger than it. The data are from a study of blood T cell repertoires in COVID-19 (dated by TCRdb to 2020 to 2021). Regarding the research as a whole: Samples covering the acute and convalescent phases of COVID-19 were provided by collaborators in the United States, Italy and Spain. The material from the prospective study consisted of cDNA or gDNA derived from T cells, B-cell-depleted T cells, or PBMCs. Subjects who had been exposed to COVID-19, were actively infected with it, or had recovered from it provided the deeply sampled blood TCRbeta repertoires that made up the dataset. The repertoires were made available in a free public database intended to serve as a resource for research on the immune response to SARS-CoV-2. Samples came from the ongoing ImmuneRACE study (first 160 participants) plus 1,254 subjects from 6 global collaborators. The sample metadata nearly always contained a de-identified subject ID, COVID-19 status, age in years and sex. HLA class I and class II types, where available, came from metadata supplied by the sample provider rather than from assay-based typing. Study-wide conclusions, independent of this receptor: How much clinical and demographic metadata was included differed by source and by participant, and the metadata was provided uncurated.

The CDR3 measures 14 amino acids from cysteine to phenylalanine. Only the CDR3 DNA is retained, 42 bases long and in frame from the first base. CDR1 MNHEY and CDR2 SVGAGI were looked up in the germline V gene. The germline V end is reduced by 6 bases and the J end by 5 bases; junction bases left unmatched: 9. Participants in the prospective study were aged about 18 to 90 years, lived in 20 to 30 United States geographic areas, and enrolled through a virtual design. In the prospective study, cohorts were assigned on the basis of participant-reported clinical history obtained from a screening survey and a study questionnaire. For ImmuneRACE Cohort 3, a participant was defined as recovered based on two consecutive negative NP/OP PCR tests, clearance by a healthcare professional, or resolution of symptoms. In the prospective study, whole blood, serum and a nasopharyngeal or oropharyngeal swab were collected from each participant by mobile phlebotomists. Prospective study participants could optionally give additional blood draws and questionnaires over a 2-month period. Blood samples from the prospective study were shipped frozen or at room temperature prior to DNA extraction.

TCRbeta CDR3 regions were amplified from genomic DNA using the immunoSEQ Assay, a bias-controlled multiplex PCR. The authors' pipeline ran thus. The number of nucleated cells in each sample was estimated from the amplification of reference gene primers within the assay. Sequence reads were collapsed and filtered to measure the absolute abundance of every unique TCRbeta CDR3 rearrangement. Productive Simpson clonality was computed per sample as the square root of Simpson's diversity index over productive rearrangements. TCRdb obtained this table from immuneACCESS and retained in-frame rearrangements with V and J assigned. These tables miss some clones; where compared with another copy, unresolved V genes account for less than half of the shortfall, and the remainder is unexplained. Clone size and the V and J calls come from that table; the DNA yielded D and trimming. Recorded for this sample are over 150,000 clones; about 72% of them occurred a single time. The ten most abundant clones make up approximately 15% of the sample.

The TCR comes from a woman aged 45-65 years who had recovered from COVID-19. The sequence joins TRBV6-5 to TRBJ2-7; TRBD2 fits 8 bases in the junction. Sequencing was done on a sample of PBMCs or T cells enriched from blood (not recorded which). The CDR3 here reads CASSYSGNSDEQYF. The nucleotide sequence is given as TGTGCCAGCAGCTATAGCGGGAATTCAGACGAGCAGTACTTC.